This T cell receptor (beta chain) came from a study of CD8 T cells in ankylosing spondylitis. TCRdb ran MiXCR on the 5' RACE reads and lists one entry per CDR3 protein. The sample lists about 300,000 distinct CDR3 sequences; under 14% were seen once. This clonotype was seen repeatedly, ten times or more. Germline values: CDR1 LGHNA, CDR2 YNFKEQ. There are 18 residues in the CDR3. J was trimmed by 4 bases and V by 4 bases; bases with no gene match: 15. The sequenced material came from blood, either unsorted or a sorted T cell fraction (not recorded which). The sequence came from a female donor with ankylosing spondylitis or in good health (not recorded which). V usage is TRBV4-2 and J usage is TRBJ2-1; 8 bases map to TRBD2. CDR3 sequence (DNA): TGTGCCAGCAGCCCTGGGACTAGGGGAGGGATACAATACAATGAGCAGTTCTTC. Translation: CASSPGTRGGIQYNEQFF.